The 27 T cell receptor beta chains presented below share a single source sample, sequenced in a study of human T cells and chemical hapten exposure. TCRdb fed the RACE reads into MiXCR, producing one record per CDR3 protein. The sample contains around 130,000 distinct CDR3 sequences, approximately 12% of which appear only once. Time point of the sample: patch test 2, 6 weeks after DPC sensitization. Regarding treatment: therapeutic diphenylcyclopropenone sensitization with weekly scalp DPC. Sequenced material: whole blood, taken in connection with sensitization to the hapten diphenylcyclopropenone (DPC). These receptors originate from a woman aged 50 to 60 with alopecia areata. Some clones in this sample may be carry-over from other donors' samples.

The CDR3 loop reads CSARTSGRTDTQYF. Here the CDR3 DNA reads TGCAGTGCAAGGACTAGCGGGAGGACAGATACGCAGTATTTT. V and J are TRBV20-1 and TRBJ2-3; 14 positions match TRBD2. With V trimmed by 6 bases and J by 3 bases, 2 bases remained unmatched. Germline V gene data show CDR1 as DFQATT and CDR2 as SNEGSKA (reference sequence). The CDR3 extends over 14 amino acids.

This clonotype was seen many times. The chain recombines TRBV5-8 with TRBJ1-5, with 8 bases that match TRBD1. Germline values: CDR1 SGHTS, CDR2 YDEGEE. The trim removed 0 bases at V and 5 bases at J, leaving 1 base unmatched. The CDR3 extends over 14 amino acids. The DNA for the CDR3 is TGTGCCAGCAGCTTGGGGACAGGGCATCAGCCCCAGCATTTT. Translated: CASSLGTGHQPQHF.

This clonotype was observed a handful of times. One end of the junction is discordant with germline, which a read error may explain. V gene TRBV7-8 combines with J gene TRBJ1-1, with a weak D call TRBD1 (6 bases). This CDR3 is built from 17 residues. From germline, CDR1 is SGHVS and CDR2 FQNEAQ. The CDR3, as DNA: TGTGCCAGCACCTTAGGGGGACCGGGACAATTTAACACTGAAGCTTTCTTT. This sequence encodes CASTLGGPGQFNTEAFF.

This clonotype was counted between two and nine times. The chain joins TRBV29-1 to TRBJ1-1; D is ambiguous. V shed 5 bases and J shed 3 bases, with 4 bases lying between them. Germline V gene lookup returns CDR1 SQVTM and CDR2 ANQGSEA. The CDR3 length is 10 residues. CDR3 amino acids: CSVWHTEAFF. In DNA form, the CDR3 reads TGCAGCGTTTGGCACACTGAAGCTTTCTTT.

In this sample, this clonotype turned up many times. The V and J genes are TRBV4-1 and TRBJ1-6; maybe TRBD1 (5 bases). CDR1 and CDR2 from the germline V gene are MGHRA and YSYEKL. This CDR3 has 15 amino acids. V lost 2 bases to trimming and J lost 13 bases, with 18 bases between them. CDR3: CASSQPSGQGKPLHF. In DNA, the CDR3 is TGCGCCAGCAGCCAACCGAGTGGGCAGGGCAAGCCCCTCCACTTT.

This sequence joins TRBV27 and TRBJ2-3, with D perhaps TRBD1 or TRBD2 (5 bases each). The CDR3 runs to 16 residues. The germline V gene has CDR1 MNHEY and CDR2 SMNVEV (reference sequence). Between the trimmed V and J ends, which lost 5 bases and 0 bases, there was a span of 15 bases. The CDR3 protein is CASSPQGRASTDTQYF. CDR3 in DNA: TGTGCCAGCAGTCCGCAGGGACGGGCTAGCACAGATACGCAGTATTTT.

This clonotype was detected many times. The chain has TRBV7-9 and TRBJ1-1; a possible D gene is TRBD1 (5 bases). Germline values: CDR1 SEHNR, CDR2 FQNEAQ (reference sequence). The CDR3 spans 15 residues. Trimming removed 1 base from V and 0 bases from J, with 9 bases in between. CDR3 DNA sequence: TGTGCCAGCAGCTTAGTCGGGGCCATGAACACTGAAGCTTTCTTT. Amino acids: CASSLVGAMNTEAFF.

The CDR3, as DNA: TGCAGTGCTACATCCGAAGTCTCCTACGAGCAGTACTTC. Translating it yields CSATSEVSYEQYF. The rearrangement joins TRBV20-1 to TRBJ2-7; D gene uncertain. Germline CDR1 DFQATT, CDR2 SNEGSKA (reference sequence). Trimming pared 4 bases from V and 0 bases from J, leaving 10 bases between. The CDR3 spans 13 residues.

This clonotype was picked up a small number of times. The rearrangement joins TRBV29-1 to TRBJ1-5; TRBD1 aligns across 8 bases. Germline V gene sequence: CDR1 SQVTM, CDR2 ANQGSEA. V lost 6 bases and J lost 1; bases outside the gene matches: 5. The CDR3 is 14 amino acids. Here the CDR3 reads CSVTTGASNQPQHF. In nucleotides, the CDR3 is TGCAGCGTGACGACAGGGGCGAGCAATCAGCCCCAGCATTTT.

For this clonotype: A much larger clone differs from this one at a single base, so this may be a read error. The chain joins TRBV19 to TRBJ2-5, with 9 bases matching TRBD1. The CDR3 covers 14 residues. CDR1 LNHDA and CDR2 SQIVND come from the germline V gene (reference sequence). V lost 5 bases and J lost 7; bases outside the gene matches: 8. The CDR3 sequence: CASSAGTGRGTQYF. The CDR3, as DNA: TGTGCCAGTAGTGCTGGGACAGGGCGGGGGACCCAGTACTTC.

This clonotype was recorded at least ten times. The V and J genes are TRBV7-9 and TRBJ1-2; D ambiguous. CDR3 length equals 12 residues. Germline V CDR1 and CDR2: SEHNR, FQNEAQ (reference sequence). V lost 1 base and J lost 7, with 7 bases in between. The CDR3 spells CASSLGSSGYTF. The CDR3 nucleotides are TGTGCCAGCAGCTTAGGATCTAGTGGCTACACCTTC.

Here the CDR3 reads CASSGSDRGEQYF. As DNA, the CDR3 is TGTGCCAGCAGCGGTTCAGACAGGGGCGAGCAGTACTTC. The rearrangement links TRBV9 to TRBJ2-7, with 8 bases matching TRBD1. Trimming removed 3 bases from V and 6 bases from J; junction bases left unmatched: 5. The CDR3 extends over 13 amino acids. Germline CDR1 SGDLS, CDR2 YYNGEE.

This clonotype was seen a few times. The chain is built from TRBV7-2 and TRBJ2-7, with D maybe TRBD2 (6 bases). Trimming took off 0 bases at V and 3 bases at J, with 12 bases between the two ends. The CDR3 length is 15 residues. CDR1 and CDR2 from the germline V gene are SGHTA and FQGNSA. CDR3 coding DNA: TGTGCCAGCAGCTTAGCGCGGGGATTTTACTACGAGCAGTACTTC. It specifies CASSLARGFYYEQYF.

Many counts were recorded for this clonotype. The chain is built from TRBV7-3 and TRBJ2-2; 9 positions match TRBD1. The CDR3 is made up of 13 amino acids. Germline-derived CDR1 and CDR2 are SGHTA and FQGTGA. V gave up 5 bases and J gave up 10 bases; unmatched junction bases: 5. CDR3 loop: CASSNTGGEELFF. CDR3 DNA sequence: TGTGCCAGCAGCAATACAGGGGGCGAGGAGCTGTTTTTT.

The chain is built from TRBV7-9 and TRBJ2-3; possibly TRBD2 for D (5 bases). The CDR3 is made up of 14 amino acids. Germline CDR1 SEHNR, CDR2 FQNEAQ (reference sequence). Trimming stripped 1 base from V and 4 bases from J, with 9 bases between. CDR3 DNA sequence: TGTGCCAGCAGCTTAGACGCGGGCGCAGATACGCAGTATTTT. Translation: CASSLDAGADTQYF.

This clonotype turned up a few times. The chain carries TRBV20-1 and TRBJ2-5, with D unresolved. This CDR3 is 15 amino acids long. Looked up from germline, CDR1 is DFQATT and CDR2 is SNEGSKA (reference sequence). The germline V and J ends were trimmed by 6 bases and 1 base, with 18 bases remaining between them. The CDR3: CSAADDGVPQETQYF. In DNA form, the CDR3 reads TGCAGTGCAGCCGATGACGGAGTGCCCCAAGAGACCCAGTACTTC.

The chain links TRBV29-1 to TRBJ2-7; 7 bases agree with TRBD2. Trimming removed 1 base from V and 1 base from J; junction bases left unmatched: 1. The V gene's germline CDR1 is SQVTM and CDR2 ANQGSEA. This CDR3 has 13 residues. This CDR3 is CSVEGEGSYEQYF. The CDR3 nucleotides read TGCAGCGTTGAAGGGGAGGGTTCCTACGAGCAGTACTTC.

This sequence joins TRBV7-9 and TRBJ1-2; D perhaps matches TRBD1 (5 bases). This CDR3 is built from 13 residues. Germline values: CDR1 SEHNR, CDR2 FQNEAQ (reference sequence). Between the trimmed V and J ends, which lost 7 bases and 5 bases, there was a span of 14 bases. The CDR3 spells CASTNVGEYGYTF. CDR3 DNA sequence: TGTGCCAGCACAAACGTGGGGGAGTATGGCTACACCTTC. The variable domain in full, with the rest retrieved from reference TRBV7-9 and TRBJ1-2, is DTGVSQNPRHKITKRGQNVTFRCDPISEHNRLYWYRQTLGQGPEFLTYFQNEAQLEKSRLLSDRFSAERPKGSFSTLEIQRTEQGDSAMYLCASTNVGEYGYTFGSGTRLTVV.

This clonotype was counted only a few times. The chain recombines TRBV5-1 with TRBJ2-7; weak D call: TRBD2 (5 bases). Deletions cut 0 bases from V and 4 bases from J, with 14 bases between. Germline V lookup: CDR1 SGHRS, CDR2 YFSETQ. CDR3 size: 15 residues. The CDR3 sequence is CASSLGGHATYEQYF. The CDR3 DNA sequence: TGCGCCAGCAGCTTGGGAGGGCACGCTACTTACGAGCAGTACTTC.

The table lists this clonotype with a few counts. V is TRBV11-2 and J is TRBJ2-3, with D perhaps TRBD2 (6 bases). The CDR3 extends over 15 amino acids. V shed 3 bases and J shed 6 bases, with 16 bases lying between them. Germline CDR1 is SGHAT and CDR2 is FQNNGV. CDR3 sequence: CASSFQRVRTDTQYF. The CDR3 DNA reads as TGTGCCAGCAGCTTCCAGCGGGTACGGACCGATACGCAGTATTTT.

This clonotype was counted between two and nine times. The chain employs TRBV12-3 or TRBV12-4 and TRBJ2-5; 7 positions match TRBD1. V lost 0 bases, J lost 2 bases, and 9 bases stayed unmatched. CDR3 size: 17 residues. This CDR3 reads CASSLAPWGRGQETQYF. CDR3 nucleotides: TGTGCCAGCAGTTTAGCCCCATGGGGCAGGGGGCAAGAGACCCAGTACTTC.

This clonotype was picked up many times. The J gene is TRBJ2-7, the V gene TRBV12-3 or TRBV12-4; D not certain. The CDR3 has 14 amino acids. Trimming took 6 bases from V and 0 from J, leaving 12 bases between them. The CDR3 DNA reads as TGTGCCAGCAGACCGGGCCCCCTCTCCTACGAGCAGTACTTC. Protein: CASRPGPLSYEQYF.

Ten or more counts support this clonotype. The chain is built from TRBV7-3 and TRBJ2-1; 8 nucleotides agree with TRBD2. This CDR3 has 16 amino acids. Trimming cost V 5 bases and J 6 bases; bases outside gene matches: 12. Germline V lookup: CDR1 SGHTA, CDR2 FQGTGA. The DNA for the CDR3 is TGTGCCAGCAGCCCCCGGGGGGGGCCACTCCTCAATGAGCAGTTCTTC. Protein product: CASSPRGGPLLNEQFF.

This clonotype was found a few times. The chain recombines TRBV29-1 with TRBJ2-1, with 7 bases aligning to TRBD2. CDR3 length: 13 residues. The germline V gene encodes CDR1 SQVTM and CDR2 ANQGSEA. The V segment lost 6 bases and the J segment 5 bases; nucleotides outside the gene matches: 7. The CDR3 loop reads CSVGGRAHNEQFF. The CDR3 DNA sequence: TGCAGCGTGGGGGGGAGGGCCCACAATGAGCAGTTCTTC.

This clonotype was counted between two and nine times. The chain employs TRBV7-9 and TRBJ2-6; D is unclear. Germline V lookup: CDR1 SEHNR, CDR2 FQNEAQ (reference sequence). This CDR3 spans 18 amino acids. Trimming cost V 1 base and J 0 bases, with 13 bases left between them. The CDR3: CASSLVVMVSSGANVLTF. The CDR3 DNA sequence: TGTGCCAGCAGCTTAGTGGTAATGGTTAGCTCTGGGGCCAACGTCCTGACTTTC.

This clonotype has at least ten counts. The chain has TRBV13 and TRBJ2-7; 7 positions agree with TRBD1. CDR1 and CDR2 from the germline V gene are PRHDT and FYEKMQ (reference sequence). Germline trimming cut 6 bases from V and 2 bases from J; bases unmatched to any gene: 10. The CDR3 has 15 residues. The CDR3 loop is CASSIMEGGAYEQYF. In DNA form, the CDR3 reads TGTGCCAGCAGTATCATGGAAGGGGGCGCCTACGAGCAGTACTTC.

V is TRBV3-1 and J is TRBJ2-5; D uncertain. This CDR3 region has 15 residues. Germline assignment: CDR1 LGHDT and CDR2 YNNKEL (reference sequence). V was clipped by 1 base and J by 1 base, with 10 bases between them. The CDR3 DNA follows: TGTGCCAGCAGCCAAGGAGTGCTTATCCAAGAGACCCAGTACTTC. This codes for CASSQGVLIQETQYF.